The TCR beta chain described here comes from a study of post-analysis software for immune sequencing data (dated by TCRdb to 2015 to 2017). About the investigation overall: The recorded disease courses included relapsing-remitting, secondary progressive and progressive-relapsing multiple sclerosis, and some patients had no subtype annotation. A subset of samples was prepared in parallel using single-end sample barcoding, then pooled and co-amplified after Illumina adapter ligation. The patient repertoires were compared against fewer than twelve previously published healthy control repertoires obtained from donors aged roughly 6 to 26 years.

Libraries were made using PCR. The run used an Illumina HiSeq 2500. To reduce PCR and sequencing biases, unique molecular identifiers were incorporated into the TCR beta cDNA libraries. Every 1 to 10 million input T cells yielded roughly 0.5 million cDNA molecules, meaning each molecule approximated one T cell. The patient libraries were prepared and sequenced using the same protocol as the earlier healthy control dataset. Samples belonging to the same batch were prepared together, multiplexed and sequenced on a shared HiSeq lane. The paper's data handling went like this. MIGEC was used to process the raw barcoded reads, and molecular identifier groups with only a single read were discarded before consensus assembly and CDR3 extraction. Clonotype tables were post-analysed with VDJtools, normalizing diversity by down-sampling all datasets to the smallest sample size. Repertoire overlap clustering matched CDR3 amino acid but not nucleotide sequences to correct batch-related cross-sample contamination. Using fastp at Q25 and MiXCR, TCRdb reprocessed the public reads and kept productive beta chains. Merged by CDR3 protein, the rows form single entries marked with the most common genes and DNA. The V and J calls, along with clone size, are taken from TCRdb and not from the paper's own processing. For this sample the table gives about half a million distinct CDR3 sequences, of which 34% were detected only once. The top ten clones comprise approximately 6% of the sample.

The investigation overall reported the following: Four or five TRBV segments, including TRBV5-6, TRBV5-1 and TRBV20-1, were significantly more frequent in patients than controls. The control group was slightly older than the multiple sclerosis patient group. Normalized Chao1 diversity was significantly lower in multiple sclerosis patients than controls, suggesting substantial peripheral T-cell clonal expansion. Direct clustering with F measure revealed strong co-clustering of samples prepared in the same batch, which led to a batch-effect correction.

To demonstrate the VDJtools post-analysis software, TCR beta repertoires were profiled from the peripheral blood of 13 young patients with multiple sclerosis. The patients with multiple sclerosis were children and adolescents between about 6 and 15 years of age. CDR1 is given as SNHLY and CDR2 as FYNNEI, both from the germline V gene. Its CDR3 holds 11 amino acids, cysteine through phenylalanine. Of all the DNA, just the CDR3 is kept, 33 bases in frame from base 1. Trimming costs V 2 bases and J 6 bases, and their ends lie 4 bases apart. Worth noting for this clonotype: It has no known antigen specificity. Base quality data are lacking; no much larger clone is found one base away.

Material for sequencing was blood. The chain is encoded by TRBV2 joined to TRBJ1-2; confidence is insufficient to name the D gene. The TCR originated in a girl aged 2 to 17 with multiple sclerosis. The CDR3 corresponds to CASSEFDGYTF. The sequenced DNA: TGTGCCAGCAGTGAATTCGATGGCTACACCTTC. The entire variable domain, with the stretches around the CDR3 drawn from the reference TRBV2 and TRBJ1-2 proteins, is EPEVTQTPSHQVTQMGQEVILRCVPISNHLYFYWYRQILGQKVEFLVSFYNNEISEKSEIFDDQFSVERPDGSNFTLKIRSTKLEDSAMYFCASSEFDGYTFGSGTRLTVV.